The sample holds one count of the clone carrying this T cell receptor (beta chain). The target antigen is unknown. The sample comes from a study of cytomegalovirus exposure and HLA in healthy donors. Study-level points and caveats: A missense DCLRE1C variant was associated with V- and J-gene trimming of TCR beta chains in a later analysis, and an independent cohort replicated the association.

Primers included in the PCR were 60 Vbeta and 13 Jbeta primers. Clones were sequenced by immunoSEQ multiplex PCR, and TCRdb holds only the in-frame ones, with some missing. This sample has around 150,000 clones; around 63% occur once, and the top ten carry over 1.5%. Nominally healthy donors provided the samples, though records likely missed some immune exposures. Whether this donor was CMV seropositive was not recorded. V trimming: 4 bases; J trimming: 3 bases; junction bases outside the gene matches: 3. Looked up from germline, CDR1 is SGHTA and CDR2 is FQGTGA. The CDR3 loop spans 15 amino acids. Sequenced: PBMCs. The chain combines TRBV7-3 with TRBJ2-3, with 11 bases aligning to TRBD2. The TCR was taken from a human donor in good health. The CDR3: CASSSLAGGTDTQYF. The CDR3, as DNA: TGTGCCAGCAGCTCCCTAGCGGGGGGAACAGATACGCAGTATTTT.